Given below is one T cell receptor beta chain in context. The sample belongs to a study of T cell changes during pregnancy in multiple sclerosis. Data came from immunoSEQ multiplex PCR; TCRdb stores just in-frame clones and leaves some out. The data contain about 68,000 clones, roughly nine tenths of them singletons. CDR1 and CDR2 (germline): KGHSH, LQKENI. Trimming took off 6 bases at V and 5 bases at J, with 8 bases between the two ends. The CDR3 is 12 amino acids. The specimen comprised peripheral blood, sampled in the third trimester of pregnancy. The V call is TRBV18, the J call TRBJ1-5; D is unclear. The TCR was taken from a female donor with multiple sclerosis, enrolled in a pregnancy study. The CDR3 bases are TGTGCCAGCTCTCAAGTAGATCAGCCCCAGCATTTT. Its translation: CASSQVDQPQHF.